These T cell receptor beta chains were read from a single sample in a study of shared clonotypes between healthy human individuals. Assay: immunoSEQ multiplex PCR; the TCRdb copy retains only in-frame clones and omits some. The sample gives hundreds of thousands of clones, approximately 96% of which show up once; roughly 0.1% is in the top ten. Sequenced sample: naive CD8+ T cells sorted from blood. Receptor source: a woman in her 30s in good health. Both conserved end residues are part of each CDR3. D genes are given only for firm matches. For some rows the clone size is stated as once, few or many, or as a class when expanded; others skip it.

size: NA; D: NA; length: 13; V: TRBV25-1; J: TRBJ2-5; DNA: TGTGCCAGCAGTGGGGAGGGGGTAGAGACCCAGTACTTC; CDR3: CASSGEGVETQYF
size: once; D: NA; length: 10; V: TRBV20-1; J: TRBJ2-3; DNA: TGCAGTGCTATAAATTTGGAGCAGTATTTT; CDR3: CSAINLEQYF
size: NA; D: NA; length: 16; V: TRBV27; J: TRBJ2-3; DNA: TGTGCCAGCAGTCACCCGGGACCCCAAGGCACAGATACGCAGTATTTT; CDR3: CASSHPGPQGTDTQYF
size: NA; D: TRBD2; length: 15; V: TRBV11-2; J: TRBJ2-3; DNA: TGTGCCAGCAGCTTCTCCGGGAGGAACACAGATACGCAGTATTTT; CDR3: CASSFSGRNTDTQYF
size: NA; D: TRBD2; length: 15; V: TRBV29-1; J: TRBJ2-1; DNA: TGCAGCGATTATCCCGGGACTAGCGGCAACAATGAGCAGTTCTTC; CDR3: CSDYPGTSGNNEQFF
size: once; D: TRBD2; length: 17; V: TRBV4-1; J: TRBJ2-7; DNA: TGCGCCAGCAGCCAAGCAGCGAGGACTAGCGGGAGTTACGAGCAGTACTTC; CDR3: CASSQAARTSGSYEQYF
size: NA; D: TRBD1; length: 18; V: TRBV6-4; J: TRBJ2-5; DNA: TGTGCCAGCAGTGACGCCCCCTCTGGACAGGTCGAGTGGGAGACCCAGTACTTC; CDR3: CASSDAPSGQVEWETQYF
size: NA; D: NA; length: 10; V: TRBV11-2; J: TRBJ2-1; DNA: TGTGCCAGCAGCTTAGTTGAGCAGTTCTTC; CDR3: CASSLVEQFF
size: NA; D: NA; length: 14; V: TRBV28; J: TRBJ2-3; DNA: TGTGCCAGCAGTTCATGGACGCAGGAGGATACGCAGTATTTT; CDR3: CASSSWTQEDTQYF
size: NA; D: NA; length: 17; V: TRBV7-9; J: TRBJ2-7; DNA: TGTGCCAGCAGCTTAGCAACCTGGGATCTGAGCTCCTACGAGCAGTACTTC; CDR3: CASSLATWDLSSYEQYF
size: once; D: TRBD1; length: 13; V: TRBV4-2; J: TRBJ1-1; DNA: TGTGCCAGCAGCCCGACAGGGGGCACTGAAGCTTTCTTT; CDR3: CASSPTGGTEAFF
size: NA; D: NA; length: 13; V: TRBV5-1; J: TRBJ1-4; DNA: TGCGCCAGGCGGGCCCCAGGTAATGAAAAACTGTTTTTT; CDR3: CARRAPGNEKLFF
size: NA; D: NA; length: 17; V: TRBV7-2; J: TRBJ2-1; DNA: TGTGCCAGCAGCTTGCACGGGACATCCCAATCCTACAATGAGCAGTTCTTC; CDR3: CASSLHGTSQSYNEQFF
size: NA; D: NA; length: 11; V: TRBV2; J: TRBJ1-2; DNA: TGTGCCAGCAGTGAGAAGGACGGCTACACCTTC; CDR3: CASSEKDGYTF
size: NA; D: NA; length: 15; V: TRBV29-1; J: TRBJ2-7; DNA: TGCAGCGTTGAAGGACAGGCGGGAAGTATTTACGAGCAGTACTTC; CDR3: CSVEGQAGSIYEQYF
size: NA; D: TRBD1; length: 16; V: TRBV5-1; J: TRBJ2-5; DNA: TGCGCCAGCAGCTACTCGACAGGGGGCACACAAGAGACCCAGTACTTC; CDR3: CASSYSTGGTQETQYF
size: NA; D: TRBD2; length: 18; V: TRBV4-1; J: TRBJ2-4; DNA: TGCGCCAGCAGCCCAAGGACTAGCGGGAGGGCCTCTGGGGGCATTCAGTACTTC; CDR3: CASSPRTSGRASGGIQYF
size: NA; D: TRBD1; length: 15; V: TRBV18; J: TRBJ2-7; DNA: TGTGCCAGCTCACCTCCCGGGACAGATTTGGCCGAGCAGTACTTC; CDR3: CASSPPGTDLAEQYF
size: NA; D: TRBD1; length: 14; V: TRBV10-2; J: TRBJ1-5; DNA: TGCGCCAGCAATCGACAGGGCCTCAATCAGCCCCAGCATTTT; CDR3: CASNRQGLNQPQHF
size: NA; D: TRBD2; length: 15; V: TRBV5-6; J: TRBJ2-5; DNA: TGTGCCAGCAGCTTGGCCGCGGGGGGCCAAGAGACCCAGTACTTC; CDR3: CASSLAAGGQETQYF
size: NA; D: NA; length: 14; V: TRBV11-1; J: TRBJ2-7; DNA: TGTGCCAGCAGCACGACAGGACAGCCCTACGAGCAGTACTTC; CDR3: CASSTTGQPYEQYF
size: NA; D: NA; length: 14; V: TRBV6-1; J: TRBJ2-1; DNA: TGTGCCAGCAGTGGACGGTTTTTTTGGGATGAGCAGTTCTTC; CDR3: CASSGRFFWDEQFF
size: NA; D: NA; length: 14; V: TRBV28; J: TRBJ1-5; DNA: TGTGCCAGCAGTCCGCTTGTGGCCAATCAGCCCCAGCATTTT; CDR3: CASSPLVANQPQHF
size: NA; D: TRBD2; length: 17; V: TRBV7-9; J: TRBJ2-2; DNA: TGTGCCAGCAGCCCCAGGACTAGCGGGAGAGTAGCCGGGGAGCTGTTTTTT; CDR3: CASSPRTSGRVAGELFF
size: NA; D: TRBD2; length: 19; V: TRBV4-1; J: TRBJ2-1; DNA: TGCGCCAGCAGCCAGCCGGGACTAGCGGGAGAACTCTCCTACAATGAGCAGTTCTTC; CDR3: CASSQPGLAGELSYNEQFF
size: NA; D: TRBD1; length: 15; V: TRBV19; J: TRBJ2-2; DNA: TGTGCCGTTAGATCCGGGACAGGGTTCACCGGGGAGCTGTTTTTT; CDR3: CAVRSGTGFTGELFF
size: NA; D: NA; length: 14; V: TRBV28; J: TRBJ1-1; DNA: TGTGCCAGCAGTTCCACAGGGTGGAACACTGAAGCTTTCTTT; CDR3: CASSSTGWNTEAFF
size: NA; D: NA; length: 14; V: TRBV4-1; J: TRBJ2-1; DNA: TGCGCCAGCAGCAAGCCCGGGAAGAGTAGTGAGCAGTTCTTC; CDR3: CASSKPGKSSEQFF
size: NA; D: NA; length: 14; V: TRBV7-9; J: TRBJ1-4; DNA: TGTGCCAGCAGCTTAGGGGAGGGCAGCGAAAAACTGTTTTTT; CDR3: CASSLGEGSEKLFF
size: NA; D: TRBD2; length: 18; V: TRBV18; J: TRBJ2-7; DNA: TGTGCCAGCTCACCTTCAGGACTAGCGGGAGAAGGGGGATACGAGCAGTACTTC; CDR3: CASSPSGLAGEGGYEQYF